This TCR beta chain was sequenced for a study of control samples from healthy donors and cancer patients. With 6 bases removed from V and 5 bases from J, the gap between germline ends came to 11 bases. The CDR3 is 13 residues long. The germline CDR1 and CDR2 sequences are MNHEY and SMNVEV (reference sequence). The method was immunoSEQ multiplex PCR; TCRdb's version includes in-frame clones alone and lacks a portion of them. The sample contains tens of thousands of clones, about three quarters of which appear only once. This receptor was obtained from a male donor with melanoma. The V gene is TRBV27, the J gene TRBJ2-1, with a possible D match to TRBD2 (6 bases). Sequenced sample: formalin-fixed, paraffin-embedded tissue. CDR3 DNA: TGTGCCAGCAGCCCGGGACTGAACAATGAGCAGTTCTTC. Protein: CASSPGLNNEQFF.